This T cell receptor (beta chain) was sequenced for a study of cytomegalovirus exposure and HLA in healthy donors. About the study: In an earlier analysis, almost 120 million unique TCR beta sequences were found from approximately 190 million T cells. Study-wide results and limits: Later findings reportedly placed an Asian-associated ancestry cluster below the approximately 670-donor mean for N-insertions.

With respect to this clone: Its antigen is unidentified.

Germline CDR1 and CDR2: WNHNN and SYGVQD (reference sequence). This CDR3 contains 15 residues. Between the trimmed V and J ends, which lost 6 bases and 5 bases, there was a span of 18 bases. The PCR made use of 60 Vbeta and 13 Jbeta primers. Generated by immunoSEQ multiplex PCR, the TCRdb table keeps only in-frame clones and is missing some. Among 120,000 to 150,000 clones listed, about 64% were seen once. This TCR came from a woman aged 25-40 years in good health and CMV-seropositive. This rearrangement joins TRBV10-1 to TRBJ2-3; the D gene is possibly TRBD1 (6 bases). Sample: PBMCs. DNA for the CDR3: TGCGCCAGCAGCGGAGGACAGACCCAGGGAGATACGCAGTATTTT. This encodes CASSGGQTQGDTQYF.